This T cell receptor beta chain was identified in a study of shared clonotypes between healthy human individuals. Looking at the study overall: The donors, a couple of women and a few men, were aged 18 to 49.

In the original processing: Junction-only sequences without quality scores were provided by ImmunoSEQ, so filtering was different. Libraries were prepared by immunoSEQ multiplex PCR; TCRdb keeps only in-frame clonotypes and omits some of them. From that table come the V and J calls and clone size; the DNA was used to work out D and trimming. Seen here are around 610,000 clones, roughly 96% observed once, and the top ten hold 0.11%. J gave up 7 bases and V 5 bases, and 11 bases lay outside the gene matches. Per germline, CDR1 MNHEY and CDR2 SMNVEV (reference sequence). The CDR3 covers 16 residues. Terminally differentiated effector memory CD45RA+ cells were excluded from the naive CD8 cells, which were CD45RO-negative and positively selected for CCR7. The sample holds one count of this clone.

The material sequenced was naive CD8+ T cells sorted from blood. This TCR was recovered from a woman aged 25 to 45 in good health. J is TRBJ2-1 and V is TRBV27, with 10 bases that match TRBD2. The CDR3 DNA sequence: TGTGCCAGCAGTCCACCCCTAGCGGGAGTGGGTAATGAGCAGTTCTTC. The encoded protein is CASSPPLAGVGNEQFF.